These T cell receptor beta chains were read from a single sample in a study of shared clonotypes between healthy human individuals. Some clones are missing from TCRdb's copy, which holds only in-frame ones; the method was immunoSEQ multiplex PCR. The sample gives millions of clones, approximately 94% of which show up once; roughly 1.1% is in the top ten. Sequenced sample: naive CD8+ T cells sorted from blood. All receptors come from a man younger than 35 in good health. CDR3s include the opening cysteine and the closing phenylalanine or tryptophan. Fields, in order: J gene, V gene, clone size, D gene, CDR3 DNA, CDR3 protein. A D gene is named only where the DNA matches it firmly. A row's size may be missing; if present it is once, few, many or a size class.

TRBJ2-1,TRBV14,once,-,TGTGCCAGCAGCCAAGATTCCACGTTATACAATGAGCAGTTCTTC,CASSQDSTLYNEQFF
TRBJ2-5,TRBV2,-,-,TGTGCCAGCAGTGGGGCGGATAGGGAGACCCAGTACTTC,CASSGADRETQYF
TRBJ1-4,TRBV9,-,-,TGTGCCAGCAGCGTAGTTCCAGGGTCTAATGAAAAACTGTTTTTT,CASSVVPGSNEKLFF
TRBJ2-1,TRBV27,once,-,TGTGCCAGCAGTATACTCGGGGCGAGCGAGCAGTTCTTC,CASSILGASEQFF
TRBJ2-1,TRBV19,-,-,TGTGCCAGTAGTAACATCCTCTCCTACAATGAGCAGTTCTTC,CASSNILSYNEQFF
TRBJ1-3,TRBV4-1,-,-,TGCGCCAGCAGCCCGTGGGGGGACACCATATATTTT,CASSPWGDTIYF
TRBJ2-3,TRBV29-1,-,TRBD2,TGCAGCGTAGAAAGCGGGACGACAGATACGCAGTATTTT,CSVESGTTDTQYF
TRBJ1-1,TRBV30,-,TRBD1,TGTGCCTCCGGGACAGGGGGCTCGGGCACTGAAGCTTTCTTT,CASGTGGSGTEAFF
TRBJ1-5,TRBV5-6,-,-,TGTGCCAGCAGCACCGCGGATGTGTGGCAGCCCCAGCATTTT,CASSTADVWQPQHF
TRBJ1-1,TRBV5-1,-,-,TGCGCCAGCAGACCTGAGGCCTACACTGAAGCTTTCTTT,CASRPEAYTEAFF
TRBJ2-5,TRBV5-1,-,TRBD1,TGCGCCAGCAGCGACCAGGGGGCTCAAGAGACCCAGTACTTC,CASSDQGAQETQYF
TRBJ2-3,TRBV6-1,-,-,TGTGCCAGCACCCTTTTTTCACCCAGCACAGATACGCAGTATTTT,CASTLFSPSTDTQYF
TRBJ2-1,TRBV11-2,-,TRBD2,TGTGCCAGCAGCTTAGATGGGTGGGAGGGATTAAATGAGCAGTTCTTC,CASSLDGWEGLNEQFF
TRBJ2-3,TRBV5-4,-,-,TGTGCCAGCAGCCATGGCACAGATACGCAGTATTTT,CASSHGTDTQYF
TRBJ2-3,TRBV11-2,-,TRBD2,TGTGCCAGCAGCTTAGGGACTAGCGGGAGCACAGATACGCAGTATTTT,CASSLGTSGSTDTQYF
TRBJ1-2,TRBV4-3,-,TRBD1,TGCGCCAGCAGCCAGGCCGGGACAGGGGACCCTTATGGCTACACCTTC,CASSQAGTGDPYGYTF
TRBJ1-2,TRBV5-1,-,-,TGCGCCAGCAGCTCGAAGGGGACACCTTCTAACTATGGCTACACCTTC,CASSSKGTPSNYGYTF
TRBJ2-5,TRBV19,-,-,TGTGCCAGTAGTATCAGACAGTTCCAAGAGACCCAGTACTTC,CASSIRQFQETQYF
TRBJ1-2,TRBV19,-,-,TGTGCCAGTAGTATAGGGGCAGGGGCCAGCTATGGCTACACCTTC,CASSIGAGASYGYTF
TRBJ1-2,TRBV2,-,-,TGTGCCAGCAGTGAAGACGGGGTGGAGGGGCAAAAGGACTATGGCTACACCTTC,CASSEDGVEGQKDYGYTF
TRBJ1-1,TRBV19,-,-,TGTGCCAGTAGTATAGATTTGGAGGGCACTGAAGCTTTCTTT,CASSIDLEGTEAFF
TRBJ2-1,TRBV7-9,-,TRBD2,TGTGCCAGCAGCTTAGCCCGGACTAGCGGGAGGGAGGAGCAGTTCTTC,CASSLARTSGREEQFF
TRBJ2-7,TRBV5-5,once,TRBD2,TGTGCCAGCAGCTTGGGTACGGGAGGGTACGAGCAGTACTTC,CASSLGTGGYEQYF
TRBJ2-3,TRBV11-1,once,TRBD1,TGTGCCAGCAGCGGGGGGACAGGGGTGGGAGATACGCAGTATTTT,CASSGGTGVGDTQYF
TRBJ2-2,TRBV9,-,-,TGTGCCAGCAGCGTAACCGGGAGTCCGACCAACACCGGGGAGCTGTTTTTT,CASSVTGSPTNTGELFF
TRBJ2-7,TRBV27,-,TRBD2,TGTGCCAGCAGTTTCGGGGCTAGCGGCTACGAGCAGTACTTC,CASSFGASGYEQYF
TRBJ2-5,TRBV4-1,-,-,TGCGCCAGCAGCCAAGAACAGCTCCTCGGGGAGACCCAGTACTTC,CASSQEQLLGETQYF
TRBJ1-2,TRBV6-1,-,TRBD1,TGTGCCAGCAGTGAAGCGCCCTGGGACAGGGAGGAAGGCTACACCTTC,CASSEAPWDREEGYTF
TRBJ2-7,TRBV13,-,-,TGTGCCAGCAGCTTCCTCTCCTACGAGCAGTACTTC,CASSFLSYEQYF
TRBJ2-7,TRBV5-4,-,TRBD2,TGTGCCAGCAGCTTGGGTTTAGCGGGAGAGCAGTACTTC,CASSLGLAGEQYF
TRBJ1-2,TRBV6-5,-,-,TGTGCCAGCAGTTACTGGGCCCAGTGGGACTATGGCTACACCTTC,CASSYWAQWDYGYTF
TRBJ1-2,TRBV27,-,TRBD1,TGTGCCAGCAGTTTAACCGGGACAGGATCTTTTGGCTACACCTTC,CASSLTGTGSFGYTF
TRBJ2-7,TRBV5-5,-,-,TGTGCCAGCAGCCCAAACGACAGGACCCGCTACGAGCAGTACTTC,CASSPNDRTRYEQYF
TRBJ2-3,TRBV4-1,-,-,TGCGCCAGCAGCCTCCGCTTCGTTCTTAGTAGCGCAGATACGCAGTATTTT,CASSLRFVLSSADTQYF
TRBJ2-7,TRBV6-6,-,-,TGTGCCAGCAGCCGGGACGGAATCTACGAGCAGTACTTC,CASSRDGIYEQYF
TRBJ2-7,TRBV27,-,-,TGTGCCAGCAGTTTTGGAACTGGGTACGAGCAGTACTTC,CASSFGTGYEQYF
TRBJ2-2,TRBV6-5,-,TRBD1,TGTGCCAGCCAGGAAACAGGGGGCACCGGGGAGCTGTTTTTT,CASQETGGTGELFF
TRBJ1-1,TRBV7-8,-,-,TGTGCCAGCAGTGTAACCCCGAACACTGAAGCTTTCTTT,CASSVTPNTEAFF
TRBJ1-2,TRBV9,-,TRBD1,TGTGCCAGCAGCGCCCCCGGGACAGGGAATGGCTACACCTTC,CASSAPGTGNGYTF
TRBJ2-3,TRBV11-2,-,-,TGTGCCAGCAGCTTAGTACCGGACACAGATACGCAGTATTTT,CASSLVPDTDTQYF
TRBJ1-1,TRBV19,-,-,TGTGCCAGTAGTGCCGGGACCCTGGGGACTGAAGCTTTCTTT,CASSAGTLGTEAFF
TRBJ2-1,TRBV19,once,TRBD1,TGTGCCAGTAGTCTGGGACAGTACAATGAGCAGTTCTTC,CASSLGQYNEQFF
TRBJ1-1,TRBV2,-,-,TGTGCCAGCAGTGAATGGCACAGGAACACTGAAGATTTCTTT,CASSEWHRNTEDFF
TRBJ2-1,TRBV11-2,-,TRBD2,TGTGCCAGCACCCATAGCGGGAGTTCCTACAATGAGCAGTTCTTC,CASTHSGSSYNEQFF
TRBJ2-7,TRBV19,once,TRBD2,TGTGCCAGTAGCGCTACCGGGGGGGAAACCTACGAGCAGTACTTC,CASSATGGETYEQYF
TRBJ2-7,TRBV4-1,-,TRBD1,TGCGCCAGCAGCCAAGGGGACCAGGGGGTCTACGAGCAGTACTTC,CASSQGDQGVYEQYF
TRBJ1-1,TRBV27,-,-,TGTGCCAGCACCGGAACGGGGCCCAGCTTCACTGAAGCTTTCTTT,CASTGTGPSFTEAFF
TRBJ2-1,TRBV4-2,-,-,TGTGCCAGCACCCCAGGGGGGCCGAATGAGCAGTTCTTC,CASTPGGPNEQFF
TRBJ2-7,TRBV5-6,-,-,TGTGCCAGCAGCTTGATGCAGATCTCCTACGAGCAGTACTTC,CASSLMQISYEQYF
TRBJ2-2,TRBV28,-,-,TGTGCCAGCAGGGTCGAGGGAACCGGGGAGCTGTTTTTT,CASRVEGTGELFF
TRBJ2-7,TRBV10-1,once,-,TGCGCCAGCAGTGAGCCGGGGACGACGGGCGAGCAGTACTTC,CASSEPGTTGEQYF
TRBJ2-1,TRBV7-2,-,-,TGTGCCAGCAGCTTAGCTTGGAACAATGAGCAGTTCTTC,CASSLAWNNEQFF
TRBJ2-1,TRBV2,-,TRBD2,TGTGCCATCAGTGCTCTAGCGGGAGATGATGAGCAGTTCTTC,CAISALAGDDEQFF
TRBJ2-7,TRBV6-6,-,-,TGTGCCAGCAGTTACTCGGAGATCCAGTACTTC,CASSYSEIQYF
TRBJ2-2,TRBV25-1,-,-,TGTGCCAGCAGTGATCGGGGACTGGTCCCCAGTTCTGACGGGGAGCTGTTTTTT,CASSDRGLVPSSDGELFF